The rows below give T cell receptor beta chains drawn from one sample of a study of technical replicates of blood from four donors. Profiling relied on immunoSEQ multiplex PCR, and the TCRdb table lists in-frame clones only, not all of them. The sample has 72,000 or so clones; 92% are singletons. Sequenced material: T cells isolated from PBMCs. These receptors were obtained from a human donor in good health. Each CDR3 is given with its conserved first and last residue. D genes are given only for firm matches. Expanded clones are given a class, and other clones once, few, many or no size at all.

.,.,TRBV11-3,TRBJ2-5,CASSLRLRAQETQYF,TGTGCCAGCAGCTTACGTTTGAGGGCGCAAGAGACCCAGTACTTC
TRBD1,.,TRBV5-6,TRBJ1-1,CASSQLGQGLMNTEAFF,TGTGCCAGCAGTCAACTGGGACAGGGCCTTATGAACACTGAAGCTTTCTTT
TRBD1,.,TRBV5-4,TRBJ1-3,CASSFRGAGNTIYF,TGTGCCAGCAGCTTCAGGGGGGCTGGAAACACCATATATTTT
TRBD2,.,TRBV7-3,TRBJ2-2,CASSKGLAGVGTGELFF,TGTGCCAGCAGCAAAGGACTAGCGGGAGTAGGCACCGGGGAGCTGTTTTTT
TRBD2,.,TRBV30,TRBJ2-7,CAWGEGLDGGFYEQYF,TGTGCCTGGGGGGAGGGGCTCGACGGGGGTTTCTACGAGCAGTACTTC
TRBD2,.,TRBV7-7,TRBJ2-1,CASSLLSSGSFGEQFF,TGTGCTAGCAGCTTATTGTCTAGCGGGAGTTTCGGTGAGCAGTTCTTC
TRBD1,.,TRBV27,TRBJ1-1,CASSFGTGEAFF,TGTGCCAGCAGTTTTGGGACAGGCGAAGCTTTCTTT
TRBD2,.,TRBV28,TRBJ2-2,CASSLAQRETGELFF,TGTGCCAGCAGTTTAGCCCAGCGGGAAACCGGGGAGCTGTTTTTT
.,.,TRBV11-2,TRBJ2-7,CASSLAVNYEQYF,TGTGCCAGCAGCTTAGCGGTCAACTACGAGCAGTACTTC
TRBD1,.,TRBV5-4,TRBJ1-2,CASSLPGQGGFEPYGYTF,TGTGCCAGCAGCTTGCCCGGACAGGGGGGGTTCGAACCCTATGGCTACACCTTC
.,once,TRBV7-8,TRBJ1-2,CASSFDINYGYTF,TGTGCCAGCAGCTTCGACATTAACTATGGCTACACCTTC
.,.,TRBV9,TRBJ2-7,CASSVGTSPEYEQYF,TGTGCCAGCAGCGTCGGGACTTCCCCCGAGTACGAGCAGTACTTC
.,.,TRBV5-1,TRBJ2-4,CASSLEPQGLAKNIQYF,TGCGCCAGCAGCTTGGAGCCACAGGGTTTAGCCAAAAACATTCAGTACTTC
.,once,TRBV6-1,TRBJ2-2,CASSDGSANTGELFF,TGTGCCAGCAGTGATGGTAGCGCCAACACCGGGGAGCTGTTTTTT
.,few,TRBV4-3,TRBJ1-5,CASSPGTSNQPQHF,TGCGCCAGCAGCCCTGGGACAAGTAATCAGCCCCAGCATTTT
.,.,TRBV5-4,TRBJ1-3,CASGKRDSGNTIYF,TGTGCCAGCGGAAAGCGGGACTCTGGAAACACCATATATTTT
.,.,TRBV7-3,TRBJ1-3,CASSLSPGTTGNTIYF,TGTGCCAGCAGCCTTTCCCCCGGGACAACTGGAAACACCATATATTTT
.,.,TRBV23-1,TRBJ2-7,CASSPFAGITSYEQYF,TGCGCCAGCAGTCCCTTCGCAGGGATCACCTCCTACGAGCAGTACTTC
.,.,TRBV9,TRBJ2-7,CASSEAPANEQYF,TGTGCCAGCTCGGAGGCACCCGCTAACGAGCAGTACTTC
TRBD1,.,TRBV5-1,TRBJ1-2,CASSPGTGEGYTF,TGCGCCAGCAGCCCAGGGACAGGGGAGGGCTACACCTTC
.,once,TRBV6-5,TRBJ1-2,CASSYAEGSSLGYTF,TGTGCCAGCAGTTACGCGGAGGGATCCTCCCTCGGCTACACCTTC
TRBD1,.,TRBV5-1,TRBJ2-1,CASSFTGASYNEQFF,TGCGCCAGCAGCTTTACAGGGGCCTCCTACAATGAGCAGTTCTTC
TRBD1,.,TRBV2,TRBJ1-1,CASSDSGGPEAFF,TGTGCCAGCAGTGATTCAGGGGGCCCTGAAGCTTTCTTT
.,.,TRBV20-1,TRBJ1-1,CSARDTGSAFF,TGCAGTGCTAGAGACACAGGGTCAGCTTTCTTT
.,.,TRBV9,TRBJ2-1,CASSAVRDEQFF,TGTGCCAGCAGCGCGGTTCGCGATGAGCAGTTCTTC
.,.,TRBV7-3,TRBJ2-5,CASSLGLSASETQYF,TGTGCCAGCAGCTTAGGACTGAGCGCGTCCGAGACCCAGTACTTC
.,.,TRBV5-6,TRBJ1-5,CASSLLQGSNQPQHF,TGTGCCAGCAGCTTGCTCCAGGGAAGCAATCAGCCCCAGCATTTT
TRBD2,.,TRBV10-3,TRBJ2-1,CAISESLAGVGNEQFF,TGTGCCATCAGTGAGTCCTTAGCGGGAGTAGGAAATGAGCAGTTCTTC
.,.,TRBV2,TRBJ1-5,CASSRGYSNQPQHF,TGTGCCAGCAGCAGGGGCTATAGCAATCAGCCCCAGCATTTT
TRBD1,.,TRBV18,TRBJ2-5,CASSPTTGGGRETQYF,TGTGCCAGCTCACCAACGACAGGGGGAGGTAGAGAGACCCAGTACTTC
.,.,TRBV28,TRBJ1-5,CASSLSQGQYQPQHF,TGTGCCAGCAGTTTATCCCAGGGCCAGTATCAGCCCCAGCATTTT
.,.,TRBV28,TRBJ2-7,CASSLIGDRSYEQYF,TGTGCCAGCAGTTTGATAGGGGATAGATCCTACGAGCAGTACTTC